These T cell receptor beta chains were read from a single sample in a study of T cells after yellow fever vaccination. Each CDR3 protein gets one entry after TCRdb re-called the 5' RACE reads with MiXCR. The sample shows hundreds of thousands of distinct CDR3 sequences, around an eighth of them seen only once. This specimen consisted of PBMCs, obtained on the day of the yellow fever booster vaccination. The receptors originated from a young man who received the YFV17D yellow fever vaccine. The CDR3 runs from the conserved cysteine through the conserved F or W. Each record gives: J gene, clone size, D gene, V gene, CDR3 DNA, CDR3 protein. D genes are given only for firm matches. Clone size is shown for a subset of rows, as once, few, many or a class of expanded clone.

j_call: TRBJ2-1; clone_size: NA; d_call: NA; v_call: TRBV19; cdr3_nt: TGTGCCAGTAGTCCGCAGGGAGTAGGCAATGAGCAGTTCTTC; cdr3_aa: CASSPQGVGNEQFF
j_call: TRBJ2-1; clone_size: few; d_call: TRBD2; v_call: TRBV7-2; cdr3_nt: TGTGCCAGCACACTAGCGGGAGGTCTGTCTGAGCAGTTCTTC; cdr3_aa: CASTLAGGLSEQFF
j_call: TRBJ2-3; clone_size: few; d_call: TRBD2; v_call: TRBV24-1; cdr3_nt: TGTGCCACCAGTGATAAGCGGGAGGGCACAGATACGCAGTATTTT; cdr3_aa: CATSDKREGTDTQYF
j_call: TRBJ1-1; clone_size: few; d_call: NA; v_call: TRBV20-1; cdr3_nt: TGCAGTGCTGCCCGGGGCGGCAGCATAAACACTGAAGCTTTCTTT; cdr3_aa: CSAARGGSINTEAFF
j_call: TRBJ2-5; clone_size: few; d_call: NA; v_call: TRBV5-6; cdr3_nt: TGTGCCAGCAGCTTGAAATACAACAGTTCGCAAGAGACCCAGTACTTC; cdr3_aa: CASSLKYNSSQETQYF
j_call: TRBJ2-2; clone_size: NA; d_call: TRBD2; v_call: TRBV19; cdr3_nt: TGTGCCAGTACCCCGACTAGCAGGGACACCGGGGAGCTGTTTTTT; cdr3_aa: CASTPTSRDTGELFF
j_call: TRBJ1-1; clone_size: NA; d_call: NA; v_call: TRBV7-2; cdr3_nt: TGTGCCAGCAGCTCTACGGTTGGGGTCACTGAAGCTTTCTTT; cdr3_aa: CASSSTVGVTEAFF
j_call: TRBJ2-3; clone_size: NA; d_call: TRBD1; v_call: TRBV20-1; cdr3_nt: TGCAGTGGTCGGACAGGAAACACAGATACGCAGTATTTT; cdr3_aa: CSGRTGNTDTQYF
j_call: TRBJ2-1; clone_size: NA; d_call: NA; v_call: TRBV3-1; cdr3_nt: TGTGCCAGCAGCGGGCGGGTTTACAATGAGCAGTTCTTC; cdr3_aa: CASSGRVYNEQFF
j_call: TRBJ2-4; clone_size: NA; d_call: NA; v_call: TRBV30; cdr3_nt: TGTGCCTGGAAGAGTATGGGCCTCAGCTTTGACATTCAGTACTTC; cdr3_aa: CAWKSMGLSFDIQYF
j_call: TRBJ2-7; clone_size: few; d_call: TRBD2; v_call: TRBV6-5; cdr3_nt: TGTGCCAGCAGTTACTCGAGACTAGCGGGAGTCTACGAGCAGTACTTC; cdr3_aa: CASSYSRLAGVYEQYF
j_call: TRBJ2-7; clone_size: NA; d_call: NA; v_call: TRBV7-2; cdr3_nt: TGTGCCAGCAGTGGAGGGGGCGCTAGGGTCGAGCAGTACTTC; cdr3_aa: CASSGGGARVEQYF
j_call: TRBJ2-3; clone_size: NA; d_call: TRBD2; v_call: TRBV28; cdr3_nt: TGTGCCAGCAGTTTTCAGCGGGATTCAGATACGCAGTATTTT; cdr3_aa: CASSFQRDSDTQYF
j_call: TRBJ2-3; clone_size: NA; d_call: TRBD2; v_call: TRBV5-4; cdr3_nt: TGTGCCAGCAGCTTTCCCGAGCGGGAGAGTACGCAGTATTTT; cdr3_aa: CASSFPERESTQYF
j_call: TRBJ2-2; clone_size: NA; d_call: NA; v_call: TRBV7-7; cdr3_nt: TGTGCTAGCAGCCCCGGCAGGGGGAACACCGGGGAGCTGTTTTTT; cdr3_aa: CASSPGRGNTGELFF
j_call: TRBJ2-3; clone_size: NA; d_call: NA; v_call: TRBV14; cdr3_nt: TGTGCCAGCAGCCAACTCTCCGAAGATACGCAGTATTTT; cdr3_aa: CASSQLSEDTQYF
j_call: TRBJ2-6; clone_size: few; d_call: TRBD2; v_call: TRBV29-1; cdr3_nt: TGCAGCGTTGGGTCTAGCGGGAGTTCTGGGGCCAACGTCCTGACTTTC; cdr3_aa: CSVGSSGSSGANVLTF
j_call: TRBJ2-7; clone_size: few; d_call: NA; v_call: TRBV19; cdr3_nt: TGTGCCAGTAGCGCCGGGCGAACCTACGAGCAGTACTTC; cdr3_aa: CASSAGRTYEQYF